This T cell receptor (beta chain) was sequenced in a study of graft-versus-host responses after intestinal transplantation. CDR3 length: 14 amino acids. CDR1 is SEHNR and CDR2 is FQNEAQ in the germline V gene (reference sequence). Note on this clone: Its antigen is unidentified. One end of the junction varies from germline; a read error may be responsible.

The table came from immunoSEQ multiplex PCR; TCRdb's copy has only in-frame clones and leaves some out. The sample consists of around 100,000 clones, more than 90% of them appearing once. The receptor comes from a human donor who was the organ donor for an intestinal transplant. This rearrangement joins TRBV7-9 to TRBJ2-2; D perhaps matches TRBD2 (6 bases). The sequenced sample was unstimulated CD4+ T cells sorted from spleen or lymph node cells, obtained before transplant. CDR3 DNA: TGTGCCAGCAGACAGGCCGAGAACACCGGGGGGCTGTTTTTT. As protein: CASRQAENTGGLFF. The full variable domain, completed using reference TRBV7-9 and TRBJ2-2, is DTGVSQNPRHKITKRGQNVTFRCDPISEHNRLYWYRQTLGQGPEFLTYFQNEAQLEKSRLLSDRFSAERPKGSFSTLEIQRTEQGDSAMYLCASRQAENTGGLFFGEGSRLTVL.